This T cell receptor (beta chain) was captured in a study of blood T cell repertoires in COVID-19. About the research overall: T cells, B-cell-depleted T cells, or PBMCs provided the cDNA or gDNA that served as material.

For this clone: The junction departs from the called germline gene at one end, perhaps through a read error. Additional DNA sequences in this sample encode the identical CDR3.

Sequencing was performed with immunoSEQ multiplex PCR; in TCRdb, only in-frame clones are kept and a portion is missing. The sample includes around 260,000 clones, 75% to 90% of them seen just once. The V gene's germline CDR1 is SEHNR and CDR2 FQNEAQ (reference sequence). CDR3 length: 14 residues. The clonotype comes from a woman between 25 and 40 years old with active or convalescent COVID-19. The genes are TRBV7-9 and TRBJ2-3; TRBD2 matches at 10 bases. The sequencing input was peripheral blood. CDR3 residues: CASSLAGGTDTQYF. DNA of the CDR3: TGTGCCAGCAGCCTAGCGGGAGGCACAGATACGCAGTATTTT.